A selection of T cell receptor beta chains follows, all from one sample in a study of blood T cell repertoires in COVID-19. TCRdb's copy holds only in-frame clones and misses some; the assay was immunoSEQ multiplex PCR. The table shows hundreds of thousands of clones, with roughly 87% occurring only once. Material for sequencing was peripheral blood. Receptors were obtained from a young man with active or convalescent COVID-19. The CDR3 runs from the conserved cysteine through the conserved F or W. The order of the fields is V gene, clone size, D gene, J gene, CDR3 protein, CDR3 DNA. D genes are given only for firm matches. Clone sizes are given selectively: once, few, many, or a class where the clone is expanded.

>TRBV9|few|TRBD1|TRBJ2-7
CASSSHRGPLYEQYF
TGTGCCAGCAGCTCCCACAGGGGCCCACTGTACGAGCAGTACTTC
>TRBV6-5|-|-|TRBJ1-1
CASESAAEAFF
TGTGCCAGCGAAAGTGCGGCTGAAGCTTTCTTT
>TRBV5-1|-|-|TRBJ2-7
CASSLEGVEQYF
TGCGCCAGCAGCTTGGAAGGGGTCGAGCAGTACTTC
>TRBV5-1|-|TRBD1|TRBJ1-3
CASSATGVDTIYF
TGCGCCAGCAGCGCTACAGGGGTTGACACCATATATTTT
>TRBV12-1|-|-|TRBJ1-1
CASRGQGALNTEAFF
TGTGCCAGCAGAGGACAGGGGGCCTTGAACACTGAAGCTTTCTTT
>TRBV18|-|TRBD2|TRBJ2-7
CASSPPGVAGVHEQYF
TGTGCCAGCTCACCACCTGGAGTAGCGGGAGTTCACGAGCAGTACTTC
>TRBV19|-|-|TRBJ2-3
CASSGYWGDTDTQYF
TGTGCCAGTAGTGGATACTGGGGGGACACAGATACGCAGTATTTT
>TRBV2|-|-|TRBJ1-3
CASSEGLKKTGNTIYF
TGTGCCAGCAGTGAGGGACTCAAAAAAACCGGAAACACCATATATTTT
>TRBV15|-|-|TRBJ1-4
CATSRDQAGLLEKLFF
TGTGCCACCAGCAGAGATCAGGCAGGGCTACTTGAAAAACTGTTTTTT
>TRBV7-3|-|-|TRBJ2-2
CASSQLTSTGELFF
TGTGCCAGCAGCCAACTTACTAGCACCGGGGAGCTGTTTTTT
>TRBV7-6|-|TRBD2|TRBJ2-2
CASSLPGRERRDTGELFF
TGTGCCAGCAGCTTACCCGGGAGGGAGAGGCGAGACACCGGGGAGCTGTTTTTT
>TRBV7-2|few|-|TRBJ1-3
CASRRTGAGNTIYF
TGTGCCAGCAGACGGACTGGAGCTGGAAACACCATATATTTT
>TRBV6-5|-|TRBD2|TRBJ2-1
CASSSLLAGVGEQFF
TGTGCCAGCAGTTCACTACTAGCGGGAGTAGGTGAGCAGTTCTTC
>TRBV18|-|TRBD1|TRBJ1-6
CASSPRTGENSPLHF
TGTGCCAGCTCACCACGGACAGGGGAAAATTCACCCCTCCACTTT